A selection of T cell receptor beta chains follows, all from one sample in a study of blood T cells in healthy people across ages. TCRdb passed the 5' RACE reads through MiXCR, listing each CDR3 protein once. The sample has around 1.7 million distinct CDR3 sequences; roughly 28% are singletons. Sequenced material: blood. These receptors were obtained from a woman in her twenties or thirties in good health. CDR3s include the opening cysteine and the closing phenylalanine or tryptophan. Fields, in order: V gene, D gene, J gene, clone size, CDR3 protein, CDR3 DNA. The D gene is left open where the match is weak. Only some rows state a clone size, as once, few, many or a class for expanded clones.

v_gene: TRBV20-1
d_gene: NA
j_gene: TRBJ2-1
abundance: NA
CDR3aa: CSARVGRDEQFF
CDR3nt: TGCAGTGCTAGGGTGGGCCGGGATGAGCAGTTCTTC

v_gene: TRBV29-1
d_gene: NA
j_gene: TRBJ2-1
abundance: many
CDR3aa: CSVLRAGPYNEQFF
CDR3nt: TGCAGCGTTCTACGTGCGGGCCCCTACAATGAGCAGTTCTTC

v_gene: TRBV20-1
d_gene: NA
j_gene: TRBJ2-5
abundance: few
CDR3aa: CSASLGAGTPGETQYF
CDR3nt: TGCAGTGCTAGCTTGGGGGCCGGGACCCCCGGGGAGACCCAGTACTTC

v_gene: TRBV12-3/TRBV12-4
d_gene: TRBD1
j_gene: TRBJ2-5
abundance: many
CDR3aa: CASSPGTAPKETQYF
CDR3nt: TGTGCCAGCAGTCCGGGGACAGCGCCTAAAGAGACCCAGTACTTC

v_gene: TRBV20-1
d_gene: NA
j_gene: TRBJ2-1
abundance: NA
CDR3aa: CSGAAESSYNEQFF
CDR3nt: TGCAGTGGGGCTGCCGAGAGCTCCTACAATGAGCAGTTCTTC

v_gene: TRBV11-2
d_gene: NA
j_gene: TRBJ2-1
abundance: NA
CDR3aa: CASSLVPSSRTEQFF
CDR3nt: TGTGCCAGCAGCTTAGTACCTAGCAGTCGCACTGAGCAGTTCTTC

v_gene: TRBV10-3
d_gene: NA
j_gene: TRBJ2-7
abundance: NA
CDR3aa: CAIRGASYEQYF
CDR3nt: TGTGCCATCAGAGGGGCCTCCTACGAGCAGTACTTC

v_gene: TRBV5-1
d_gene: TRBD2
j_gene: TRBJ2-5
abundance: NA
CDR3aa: CASSLVGGTTQETQYF
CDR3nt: TGCGCCAGCAGCTTGGTGGGGGGGACGACGCAAGAGACCCAGTACTTC

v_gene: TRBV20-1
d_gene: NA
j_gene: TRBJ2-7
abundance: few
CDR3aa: CSARDPHSPSYEQYF
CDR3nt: TGCAGTGCTAGAGATCCCCACAGTCCTTCCTACGAGCAGTACTTC

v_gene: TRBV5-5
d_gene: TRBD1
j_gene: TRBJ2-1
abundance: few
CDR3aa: CASSSPGTGFTNEQFF
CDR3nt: TGTGCCAGCAGCTCCCCCGGGACAGGATTTACCAATGAGCAGTTCTTC

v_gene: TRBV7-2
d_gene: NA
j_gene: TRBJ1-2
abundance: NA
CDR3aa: CASSLEGPRVHGYTF
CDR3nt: TGTGCCAGCAGCTTAGAAGGTCCCAGGGTACATGGCTACACCTTC

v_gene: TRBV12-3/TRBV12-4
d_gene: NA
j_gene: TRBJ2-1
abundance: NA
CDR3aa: CASSFEFLYNEQFF
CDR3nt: TGTGCCAGCAGTTTCGAGTTCTTATACAATGAGCAGTTCTTC

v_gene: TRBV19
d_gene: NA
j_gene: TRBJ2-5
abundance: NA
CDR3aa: CASRDRGRQETQYF
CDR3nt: TGTGCCAGTCGAGATCGGGGGCGTCAAGAGACCCAGTACTTC

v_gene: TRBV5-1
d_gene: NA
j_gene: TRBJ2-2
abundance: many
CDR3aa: CASSLTTGELFF
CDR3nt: TGTGCCAGCAGCTTAACCACCGGGGAGCTGTTTTTT

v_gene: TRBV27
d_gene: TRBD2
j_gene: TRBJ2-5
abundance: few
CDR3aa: CASSLYGGTSVETQYF
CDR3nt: TGTGCCAGCAGTTTATACGGTGGGACTAGCGTGGAGACCCAGTACTTC

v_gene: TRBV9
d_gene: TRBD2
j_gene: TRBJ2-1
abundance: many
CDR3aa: CASSPRSTSGPYNEQFF
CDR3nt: TGTGCCAGCAGCCCCCGGTCGACTAGCGGACCCTACAATGAGCAGTTCTTC

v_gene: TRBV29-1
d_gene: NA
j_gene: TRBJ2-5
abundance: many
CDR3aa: CSVHPGGETQYF
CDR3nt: TGCAGCGTCCACCCTGGGGGGGAGACCCAGTACTTC

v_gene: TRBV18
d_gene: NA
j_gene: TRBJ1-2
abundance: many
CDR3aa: CASSGGRIYGYTF
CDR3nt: TGTGCCAGCTCAGGGGGACGGATCTATGGCTACACCTTC

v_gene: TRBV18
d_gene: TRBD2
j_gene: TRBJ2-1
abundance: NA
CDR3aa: CASSPGTSGTGNNEQFF
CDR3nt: TGTGCCAGCTCACCGGGGACTAGCGGGACGGGAAACAATGAGCAGTTCTTC

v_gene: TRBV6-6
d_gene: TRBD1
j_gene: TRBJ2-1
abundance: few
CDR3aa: CASRTGTGTNEQFF
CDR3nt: TGTGCCAGCAGGACCGGGACAGGGACCAATGAGCAGTTCTTC

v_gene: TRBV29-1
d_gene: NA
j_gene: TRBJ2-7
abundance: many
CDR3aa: CSVVFQGTGYF
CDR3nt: TGCAGCGTTGTTTTTCAGGGTACGGGGTACTTC

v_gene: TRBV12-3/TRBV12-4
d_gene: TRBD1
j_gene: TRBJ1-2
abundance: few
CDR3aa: CASSPRQGPIGGYTF
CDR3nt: TGTGCCAGCAGTCCTAGACAGGGACCAATTGGGGGCTACACCTTC

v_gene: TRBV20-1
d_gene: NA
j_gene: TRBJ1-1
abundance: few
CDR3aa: CSASGGVTEAFF
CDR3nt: TGCAGTGCTAGTGGAGGGGTCACTGAAGCTTTCTTT

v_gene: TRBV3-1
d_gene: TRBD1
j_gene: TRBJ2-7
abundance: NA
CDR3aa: CASGGRDRVSYEQYF
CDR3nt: TGTGCCAGCGGCGGACGGGACAGGGTGTCCTACGAGCAGTACTTC

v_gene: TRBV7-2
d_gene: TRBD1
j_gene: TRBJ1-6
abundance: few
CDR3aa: CASSPWDSSNSPLHF
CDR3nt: TGTGCCAGCAGCCCGTGGGACAGTAGTAATTCACCCCTCCACTTT

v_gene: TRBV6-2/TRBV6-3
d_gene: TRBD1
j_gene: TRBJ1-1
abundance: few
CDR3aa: CASGPGQRNTEAFF
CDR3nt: TGTGCCAGCGGGCCGGGACAGAGGAACACTGAAGCTTTCTTT

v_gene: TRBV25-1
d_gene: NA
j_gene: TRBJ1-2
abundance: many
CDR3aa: CASSESGRVNYGYTF
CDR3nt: TGTGCCAGCAGTGAATCGGGCAGGGTAAACTATGGCTACACCTTC

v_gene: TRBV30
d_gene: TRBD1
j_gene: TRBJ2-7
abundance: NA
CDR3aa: CAWSGTVSNEQYF
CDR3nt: TGTGCCTGGTCCGGGACAGTCTCCAATGAGCAGTACTTC

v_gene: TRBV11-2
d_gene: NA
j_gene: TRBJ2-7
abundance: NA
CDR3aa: CASSPRRNRLIYEQYF
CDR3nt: TGTGCCAGCAGCCCCAGAAGGAATCGGCTTATATACGAGCAGTACTTC

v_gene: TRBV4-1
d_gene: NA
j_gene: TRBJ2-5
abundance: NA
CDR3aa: CASSQKGGVGQETQYF
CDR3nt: TGCGCCAGCAGCCAAAAAGGAGGGGTTGGGCAAGAGACCCAGTACTTC

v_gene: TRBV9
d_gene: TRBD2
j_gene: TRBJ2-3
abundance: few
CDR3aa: CASSVALAGVSDTQYF
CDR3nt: TGTGCCAGCAGCGTAGCTTTAGCGGGAGTTTCAGATACGCAGTATTTT

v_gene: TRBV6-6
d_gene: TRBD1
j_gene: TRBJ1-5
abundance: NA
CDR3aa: CASRDRVGGQPQHF
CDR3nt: TGTGCCAGCAGGGACAGGGTAGGTGGTCAGCCCCAGCATTTT

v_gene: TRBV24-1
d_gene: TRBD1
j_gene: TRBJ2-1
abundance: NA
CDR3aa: CATSDERTGGNEQFF
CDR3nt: TGTGCCACCAGTGATGAAAGGACAGGGGGAAATGAGCAGTTCTTC

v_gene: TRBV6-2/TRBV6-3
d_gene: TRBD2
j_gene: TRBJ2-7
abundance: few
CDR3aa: CASRTSGSDEQYF
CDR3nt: TGTGCCAGCAGAACAAGCGGGAGTGATGAGCAGTACTTC

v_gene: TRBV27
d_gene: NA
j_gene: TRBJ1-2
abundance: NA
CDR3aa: CASGPGGVDGYTF
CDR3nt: TGTGCCAGCGGCCCCGGAGGGGTCGACGGCTACACCTTC

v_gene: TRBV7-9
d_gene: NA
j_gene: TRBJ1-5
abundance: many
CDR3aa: CASSRSNQPQHF
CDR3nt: TGTGCCAGCAGTCGGAGCAATCAGCCCCAGCATTTT

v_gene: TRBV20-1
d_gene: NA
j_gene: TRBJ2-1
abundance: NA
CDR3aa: CSASGLTNEQFF
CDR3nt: TGCAGTGCTAGTGGCCTAACCAATGAGCAGTTCTTC

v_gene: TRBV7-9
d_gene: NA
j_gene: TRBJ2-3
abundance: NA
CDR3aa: CASSLGEGPDTQYF
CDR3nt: TGTGCCAGCAGCTTAGGAGAGGGGCCAGATACGCAGTATTTT

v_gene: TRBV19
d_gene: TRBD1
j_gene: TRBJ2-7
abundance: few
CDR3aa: CASSITSGTGGEQYF
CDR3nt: TGTGCCAGTAGTATTACCTCCGGGACAGGGGGCGAGCAGTACTTC

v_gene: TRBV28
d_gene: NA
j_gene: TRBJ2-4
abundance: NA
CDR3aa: CACSEGGEQYF
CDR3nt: TGTGCCTGCAGTGAAGGTGGGGAGCAGTACTTC

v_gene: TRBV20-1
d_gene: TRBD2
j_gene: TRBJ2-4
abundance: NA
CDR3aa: CSASIAGGLYGQYF
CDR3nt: TGCAGTGCTAGCATAGCGGGGGGCCTCTACGGGCAGTACTTC

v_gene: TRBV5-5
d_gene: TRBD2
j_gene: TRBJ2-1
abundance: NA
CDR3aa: CASSHLTSGEETQFF
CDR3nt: TGTGCCAGCAGCCACCTGACTAGCGGGGAGGAGACCCAGTTCTTC

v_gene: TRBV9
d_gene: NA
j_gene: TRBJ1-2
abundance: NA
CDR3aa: CACSVEGVRGYTF
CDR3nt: TGTGCCTGCAGCGTAGAGGGGGTGCGTGGCTACACCTTC

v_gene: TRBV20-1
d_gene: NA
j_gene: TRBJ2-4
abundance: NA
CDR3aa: CSASDWGVKNIQYF
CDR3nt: TGCAGTGCTAGTGATTGGGGTGTCAAAAACATTCAGTACTTC

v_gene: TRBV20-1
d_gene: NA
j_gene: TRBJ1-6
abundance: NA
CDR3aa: CSARPDPESPLHF
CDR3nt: TGCAGTGCTAGACCCGACCCTGAATCACCCCTCCACTTT

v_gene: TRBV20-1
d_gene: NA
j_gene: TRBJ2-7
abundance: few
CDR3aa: CSASIGRYNEQYF
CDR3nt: TGCAGTGCTAGCATCGGCAGGTACAATGAGCAGTACTTC

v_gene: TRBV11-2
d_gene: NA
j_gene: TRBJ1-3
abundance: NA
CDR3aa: CASSPQWIAGNTIYF
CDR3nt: TGTGCCAGCAGCCCCCAATGGATTGCTGGAAACACCATATATTTT

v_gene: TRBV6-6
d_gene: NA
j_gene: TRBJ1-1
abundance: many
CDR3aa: CATQTRGKTAEAFF
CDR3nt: TGTGCCACCCAGACTAGGGGGAAAACCGCTGAAGCTTTCTTT

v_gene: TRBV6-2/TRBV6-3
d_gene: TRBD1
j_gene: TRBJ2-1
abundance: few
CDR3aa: CASIPNRDREHEQFF
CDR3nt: TGTGCCAGCATCCCGAACCGGGACAGGGAACATGAGCAGTTCTTC

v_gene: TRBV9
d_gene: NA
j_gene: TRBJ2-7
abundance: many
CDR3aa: CASSVDGRDGHEQYF
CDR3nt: TGTGCCAGCAGCGTAGACGGCAGGGATGGCCACGAGCAGTACTTC